This section outlines one TCR beta chain sequence together with its context. Other DNA variants within this sample encode the same CDR3. The data stem from a study of blood T cell repertoires in COVID-19. The assay was immunoSEQ multiplex PCR, and TCRdb's table has in-frame clones only and misses some. The profile shows 350,000 to 400,000 clones, approximately 88% of them singletons. What was sequenced was PBMCs or T cells enriched from blood (not recorded which). This receptor was identified in a woman between 25 and 40 years old with acute COVID-19.

CDR3 nucleotide sequence: TGCGCCAGCAGCCACTCCCGGGGTGCCTACAATGAGCAGTTCTTC. It encodes CASSHSRGAYNEQFF. V is TRBV4-3 and J is TRBJ2-1; weak D call: TRBD2 (5 bases). This CDR3 contains 15 residues. Germline values: CDR1 LGHNA, CDR2 YSLEER. V was trimmed by 3 bases and J by 2 bases, leaving 11 bases between them.